These 10 T cell receptor beta chains came from one sample sequenced in a study of cytomegalovirus exposure and HLA in healthy donors. The PCR had 60 Vbeta and 13 Jbeta primers. Method: immunoSEQ multiplex PCR; TCRdb's copy keeps in-frame clones and lacks some. Of around 97,000 clones listed, approximately 73% are singletons. The source material was PBMCs. All receptors come from a man aged 35-49 years in good health and CMV-seronegative.

The genes are TRBV2 and TRBJ2-3, with 7 bases that match TRBD2. The CDR3 runs 17 residues. The V segment lost 6 bases and the J segment 2 bases; nucleotides outside the gene matches: 14. The germline V gene encodes CDR1 SNHLY and CDR2 FYNNEI. CDR3 nucleotide sequence: TGTGCCAGCAGGAGACGTGGACTAGTGTCCCCCACAGATACGCAGTATTTT. Translation: CASRRRGLVSPTDTQYF.

V and J are TRBV6-1 and TRBJ2-3, with D possibly being TRBD2 (6 bases). Germline V gene data show CDR1 as MNHNS and CDR2 as SASEGT. Trimming took 7 bases from V and 5 from J, leaving 16 bases between them. The CDR3 length is 14 residues. The CDR3 region is CASNRLVGGDTQYF. The CDR3 region has the DNA TGTGCCAGCAACCGGCTAGTGGGGGGAGATACGCAGTATTTT.

A few counts support this clone. The chain joins TRBV18 to TRBJ2-2, with 10 nucleotides matching TRBD2. This CDR3 region has 16 residues. Germline V lookup: CDR1 KGHSH, CDR2 LQKENI. The junction had 3 bases not matched to a gene; V was cut back by 4 bases and J by 1 base. CDR3 DNA sequence: TGTGCCAGCTCACGAACTAGCGGGGAGAACACCGGGGAGCTGTTTTTT. Encoded protein: CASSRTSGENTGELFF.

The sample holds one count of this clone. The genes are TRBV6-1 and TRBJ1-4; D unresolved. This CDR3 is 16 amino acids long. V shed 1 base and J shed 8 bases, with 17 bases lying between them. Per the germline V gene, CDR1 is MNHNS and CDR2 is SASEGT. The CDR3 sequence: CASSEVSFSLGEKLFF. Here the CDR3 DNA reads TGTGCCAGCAGTGAAGTCTCATTCTCGCTAGGCGAAAAACTGTTTTTT.

V is TRBV4-2 and J is TRBJ2-7, with 7 bases fitting TRBD2. Germline values: CDR1 LGHNA, CDR2 YNFKEQ. Losses at the gene ends were 4 bases for V and 1 base for J; bases not matched to a gene: 7. The CDR3 runs to 15 residues. CDR3 amino acids: CASSLSGEFSYEQYF. Here the CDR3 DNA reads TGTGCCAGCAGCCTAAGCGGGGAGTTTTCCTACGAGCAGTACTTC.

The chain carries TRBV7-3 and TRBJ1-4; TRBD1 might be the D (6 bases). Trimming took 5 bases from V and 7 from J, leaving 11 bases between them. This CDR3 region has 13 residues. From germline, CDR1 is SGHTA and CDR2 FQGTGA. The chain's CDR3 is CASSKGDTEKLFF. Here the CDR3 DNA reads TGTGCCAGCAGCAAAGGGGACACTGAAAAACTGTTTTTT.

The DNA for the CDR3 is TGTGCCAGCAGGTTAATATGGACTAGCGAGGACGAGCAGTACTTC. Translated, it gives CASRLIWTSEDEQYF. This chain joins TRBV6-1 and TRBJ2-7, with 9 bases fitting TRBD2. J was trimmed by 5 bases and V by 6 bases; bases with no gene match: 11. In germline, CDR1 is MNHNS, CDR2 SASEGT. The CDR3 is made up of 15 amino acids.

The chain couples TRBV4-3 to TRBJ1-5, with TRBD1 matching over 8 bases. CDR3 length: 15 residues. Germline values: CDR1 LGHNA, CDR2 YSLEER. The junction had 6 bases not matched to a gene; V was cut back by 3 bases and J by 5 bases. CDR3 nucleotides: TGCGCCAGCAGCCAGTTGACAGGGGTAGATCAGCCCCAGCATTTT. Protein: CASSQLTGVDQPQHF.

The rearrangement links TRBV5-4 to TRBJ2-5; a possible D gene is TRBD2 (6 bases). CDR3 length: 15 residues. V was clipped by 5 bases and J by 0 bases, with 14 bases between them. The germline V gene has CDR1 SGHNT and CDR2 YYREEE (reference sequence). CDR3 DNA: TGTGCCAGCAGTAGCGGAGTGGCGGACCAAGAGACCCAGTACTTC. It translates to CASSSGVADQETQYF.

V usage is TRBV7-2 and J usage is TRBJ1-5; possibly TRBD1 for D (5 bases). The CDR3 extends over 13 amino acids. The V end was cut by 8 bases, the J end by 2 bases, with 10 bases between. CDR1 is SGHTA and CDR2 is FQGNSA in the germline V gene. The CDR3 nucleotides read TGTGCCAGCGGTAAACAGGGCAATCAGCCCCAGCATTTT. Protein product: CASGKQGNQPQHF.